This passage covers 23 T cell receptor beta chains from one sample sequenced in a study of response to subunit inactivated influenza vaccine. TCRdb reanalysed the RT-PCR reads using MiXCR and keeps one entry per CDR3 protein. The table records roughly 710,000 distinct CDR3 sequences, 14% of them present only once. Sequences were derived from PBMCs from blood, sampled about 14 days before vaccination. Receptors originate from a middle-aged man who received an inactivated influenza vaccine.

This chain links TRBV2 with TRBJ2-3; D not resolved. The CDR3 loop spans 14 amino acids. Trimming left V 6 bases short and J 2 bases short, with 12 bases between. Per the germline V gene, CDR1 is SNHLY and CDR2 is FYNNEI. CDR3 loop: CASSIREYTDTQYF. The CDR3 DNA sequence: TGTGCCAGCAGCATTCGCGAGTACACAGATACGCAGTATTTT.

The chain carries TRBV20-1 and TRBJ2-5; D perhaps matches TRBD2 (6 bases). Between the trimmed V and J ends, which lost 6 bases and 1 base, there was a span of 9 bases. Germline CDR1 and CDR2: DFQATT and SNEGSKA (reference sequence). This CDR3 is 12 amino acids long. This CDR3 reads CSASSGQETQYF. The CDR3 DNA follows: TGCAGTGCCAGTAGCGGCCAAGAGACCCAGTACTTC.

The rearrangement joins TRBV27 to TRBJ1-1; no definite D call. The V end lost 2 bases, the J end lost 4 bases, and 8 bases lay between the germline ends. CDR3 length equals 13 residues. Germline-derived CDR1 and CDR2 are MNHEY and SMNVEV (reference sequence). Here the CDR3 DNA reads TGTGCCAGCAGTTTAAATCCTACCACTGAAGCTTTCTTT. Encoded protein: CASSLNPTTEAFF.

V gene TRBV5-6 combines with J gene TRBJ2-7; possibly TRBD1 for D (5 bases). This CDR3 has 15 residues. Germline lookup yields CDR1 SGHDT and CDR2 YYEEEE. Trimming cost V 4 bases and J 0 bases, with 14 bases left between them. CDR3 sequence: CASSHGAANSYEQYF. In DNA form, the CDR3 reads TGTGCCAGCAGCCATGGGGCAGCAAACTCCTACGAGCAGTACTTC.

This clonotype has only a few counts. The J gene is TRBJ2-7, the V gene TRBV10-3; 9 bases are a match to TRBD1. V lost 3 bases, J lost 2 bases, and 11 bases stayed unmatched. CDR3 length equals 17 residues. Looked up from germline, CDR1 is ENHRY and CDR2 is SYGVKD. CDR3 coding DNA: TGTGCCATCAGTGACCCCTCGGACAGGGGTACGGCCTACGAGCAGTACTTC. This encodes CAISDPSDRGTAYEQYF.

Only a few counts were recorded for this clonotype. The chain has TRBV2 and TRBJ2-7; no clear D. Germline lookup yields CDR1 SNHLY and CDR2 FYNNEI. This CDR3 has 13 residues. The V gene lost 2 bases and the J gene lost 3 bases, with 8 bases spanning the gap. Written as DNA, the CDR3 is TGTGCCAGCAGTGAAATACTTAACTACGAGCAGTACTTC. Translated, it gives CASSEILNYEQYF.

The V call is TRBV4-1, the J call TRBJ2-2, with 9 bases identical to TRBD1. CDR1 and CDR2 from the germline V gene are MGHRA and YSYEKL. This CDR3 comprises 17 residues. The J segment lost 2 bases and the V segment lost 4 bases, leaving 8 bases of the junction unmatched. For the CDR3, the DNA is TGCGCCAGCAGCCGATCTCCGGGACAGGGCAACACCGGGGAGCTGTTTTTT. As protein: CASSRSPGQGNTGELFF.

The genes are TRBV20-1 and TRBJ1-2; D is unresolved. The ends were cut back, 3 bases at V and 4 bases at J, with 12 bases in the middle. The CDR3 extends over 13 amino acids. Looked up from germline, CDR1 is DFQATT and CDR2 is SNEGSKA (reference sequence). The DNA for the CDR3 is TGCAGTGCTAGGCCCAGCGGCGGCTATGGCTACACCTTC. This sequence encodes CSARPSGGYGYTF.

Ten or more counts support this clonotype. The chain is built from TRBV4-3 and TRBJ2-2; D might be TRBD1 (6 bases). Trimming took 4 bases from V and 4 from J, leaving 13 bases between them. Germline values: CDR1 LGHNA, CDR2 YSLEER. This CDR3 comprises 15 residues. For the CDR3, the DNA is TGCGCCAGCAGCCCTCAAACAGGGACCACCGGGGAGCTGTTTTTT. Its protein product is CASSPQTGTTGELFF.

There are a few counts of this clonotype. The chain joins TRBV5-1 to TRBJ2-3; TRBD2 might be the D (7 bases). Germline V CDR1 and CDR2: SGHRS, YFSETQ. Deletions cut 4 bases from V and 2 bases from J, with 29 bases between. This CDR3 is built from 20 residues. CDR3 sequence (DNA): TGCGCCAGCAGCGTCACTGGGGGCGCCAGGCTAGCGGCCCTCACAGATACGCAGTATTTT. Encoded protein: CASSVTGGARLAALTDTQYF. Based on the CDR3 plus reference TRBV5-1 and TRBJ2-3, the full variable domain is KAGVTQTPRYLIKTRGQQVTLSCSPISGHRSVSWYQQTPGQGLQFLFEYFSETQRNKGNFPGRFSGRQFSNSRSEMNVSTLELGDSALYLCASSVTGGARLAALTDTQYFGPGTRLTVL.

This clonotype appeared a few times. This chain links TRBV9 with TRBJ2-5; 10 bases map to TRBD1. The V segment lost 3 bases and the J segment 5 bases; nucleotides outside the gene matches: 7. There are 15 residues in the CDR3. Germline CDR1 SGDLS, CDR2 YYNGEE. The CDR3 spells CASSGQTGGYETQYF. The CDR3 nucleotides read TGTGCCAGCAGCGGACAGACAGGGGGCTACGAGACCCAGTACTTC.

This clonotype occurred a few times. The chain is built from TRBV29-1 and TRBJ2-1; 7 bases match TRBD2. CDR1 is SQVTM, CDR2 ANQGSEA, per germline. With 4 bases clipped from V and 4 bases from J, the junction kept 7 bases outside the gene matches. CDR3 length: 14 amino acids. CDR3 amino acids: CSVVSAGKYNEQFF. Here the CDR3 DNA reads TGCAGCGTTGTTTCAGCGGGGAAATACAATGAGCAGTTCTTC.

This clonotype appeared many times. V usage is TRBV7-6 and J usage is TRBJ2-3; possibly TRBD1 or TRBD2 for D (5 bases each). This CDR3 is 14 amino acids long. V dropped 3 bases and J dropped 4 bases, with 11 bases sitting between them. Germline lookup yields CDR1 SGHVS and CDR2 FNYEAQ. For the CDR3, the DNA is TGTGCCAGCAGCTTTCGAGGGGCCCCAGATACGCAGTATTTT. Translating it yields CASSFRGAPDTQYF.

This clonotype has a handful of counts. A read error may explain this, as a much larger clone is one base away. The chain employs TRBV5-1 and TRBJ1-2, with unresolved D. The V end lost 5 bases, the J end lost 0 bases, and 8 bases lay between the germline ends. Germline V gives CDR1 SGHRS, CDR2 YFSETQ. The length of the CDR3 is 13 residues. CDR3 sequence (DNA): TGCGCCAGCAGGGAACAGCCTAACTATGGCTACACCTTC. Its translation: CASREQPNYGYTF.

The rearrangement links TRBV5-1 to TRBJ1-1; D is unclear. Germline CDR1 reads SGHRS; CDR2 reads YFSETQ. Trimming took off 4 bases at V and 5 bases at J, with 18 bases between the two ends. The length of the CDR3 is 15 residues. As DNA, the CDR3 is TGCGCCAGCAGCAATGACGGGATCTCGGGAACTGAAGCTTTCTTT. Protein product: CASSNDGISGTEAFF. The full variable domain, its missing parts supplied by reference TRBV5-1 and TRBJ1-1, is KAGVTQTPRYLIKTRGQQVTLSCSPISGHRSVSWYQQTPGQGLQFLFEYFSETQRNKGNFPGRFSGRQFSNSRSEMNVSTLELGDSALYLCASSNDGISGTEAFFGQGTRLTVV.

This chain connects TRBV28 to TRBJ2-1; 11 bases agree with TRBD2. J gave up 2 bases and V 7 bases, and 10 bases lay outside the gene matches. The CDR3 has 17 amino acids. Looked up from germline, CDR1 is MDHEN and CDR2 is SYDVKM. This CDR3 reads CASTDGTSGPTYNEQFF. The CDR3 DNA sequence: TGTGCCAGCACCGACGGGACTAGCGGCCCAACCTACAATGAGCAGTTCTTC.

In this sample, this clonotype turned up a few times. The chain combines TRBV20-1 with TRBJ2-5, with 7 nucleotides matching TRBD2. Trimming at V came to 3 bases and at J to 2 bases, leaving 15 bases not matched to a gene. The germline V gene has CDR1 DFQATT and CDR2 SNEGSKA (reference sequence). The CDR3 loop spans 17 amino acids. CDR3 DNA sequence: TGCAGTGCTAGGCGCCGAATCTCTAGCGGACCACAAGAGACCCAGTACTTC. Its translation is CSARRRISSGPQETQYF.

This clonotype was seen a few times. The chain has TRBV25-1 and TRBJ2-2, with a possible D match to TRBD2 (6 bases). There are 12 residues in the CDR3. The germline gives CDR1 MGHDK, CDR2 SYGVNS. The V end was cut by 8 bases, the J end by 6 bases, with 10 bases between. The CDR3 DNA follows: TGTGCCAGCGGCGCGGGGCCCGGGGAGCTGTTTTTT. Its protein product is CASGAGPGELFF.

V is TRBV5-1 and J is TRBJ2-7, with TRBD1 matching over 8 bases. From germline, CDR1 is SGHRS and CDR2 YFSETQ. The V and J ends lost 4 bases and 2 bases, in that order; junction bases with no gene match: 5. CDR3 size: 14 residues. As DNA, the CDR3 is TGCGCCAGCAGCATGGACAGGGCCCCCTACGAGCAGTACTTC. This encodes CASSMDRAPYEQYF.

The V gene is TRBV7-8, the J gene TRBJ1-1; D might be TRBD1 (6 bases). CDR1 is SGHVS, CDR2 FQNEAQ, per germline. The CDR3 totals 15 residues. The V end lost 2 bases, the J end lost 5 bases, and 15 bases lay between the germline ends. The CDR3 bases are TGTGCCAGCAGCTTAATTGCAGGGGAGTCTACTGAAGCTTTCTTT. Protein sequence: CASSLIAGESTEAFF. The variable domain in full, with the rest retrieved from reference TRBV7-8 and TRBJ1-1, is GAGVSQSPRYKVAKRGQDVALRCDPISGHVSLFWYQQALGQGPEFLTYFQNEAQLDKSGLPSDRFFAERPEGSVSTLKIQRTQQEDSAVYLCASSLIAGESTEAFFGQGTRLTVV.

This chain connects TRBV20-1 to TRBJ1-6; 7 bases align to TRBD1. Germline V lookup: CDR1 DFQATT, CDR2 SNEGSKA (reference sequence). Unmatched junction bases numbered 2, after V lost 6 bases and J lost 9 bases. The CDR3 totals 11 residues. As DNA, the CDR3 is TGCAGTGCCCGGGACAGTTCACCCCTCCACTTT. It specifies CSARDSSPLHF.

This clonotype was recorded once. A much larger clone differs from this one at a single base, so this may be a read error. The chain employs TRBV29-1 and TRBJ1-3, with D possibly matching TRBD1 (5 bases). The CDR3 runs 13 residues. Trimming removed 4 bases at V and 0 bases at J, with 7 bases between. CDR1 is SQVTM, CDR2 ANQGSEA, per germline. CDR3 sequence reads: CSVAQGSGNTIYF. DNA of the CDR3: TGCAGCGTTGCTCAGGGCTCTGGAAACACCATATATTTT. The full variable domain, rest sourced from reference TRBV29-1 and TRBJ1-3, is SAVISQKPSRDICQRGTSLTIQCQVDSQVTMMFWYRQQPGQSLTLIATANQGSEATYESGFVIDKFPISRPNLTFSTLTVSNMSPEDSSIYLCSVAQGSGNTIYFGEGSWLTVV.

In its sample, this clonotype was seen a few times. This chain joins TRBV12-3 or TRBV12-4 and TRBJ1-2, with a possible D match to TRBD1 (5 bases). Trimming removed 4 bases from V and 8 bases from J, with 17 bases in between. CDR3 length equals 14 residues. The CDR3 coding sequence is TGTGCCAGCAGTTCAACAGGCAACTCTGCGGGCTACACCTTC. This sequence encodes CASSSTGNSAGYTF.